This record covers a single TCR beta chain. Antigen specificity is unknown. This specimen comes from a study of blood T cells in healthy people across ages. Points from the study as a whole: As age increased, TCR beta diversity per million T cells fell in a roughly linear fashion.

With a J-beta primer mix and a sample-barcoded 5' primer, a second PCR ran 7 to 11 cycles. TCRdb re-analysed the 5' RACE reads in MiXCR, keeping a single row per CDR3 protein. The repertoire holds over 500,000 distinct CDR3 sequences, 52% seen once, with roughly 14% in the top ten. The clonotype comes from a woman at least 80 years old in good health. Sequencing input: blood.

CDR3 DNA sequence: TGTGCCAGCAGCCGAACAGCATACACCGGGGAGCTGTTTTTT. Translating gives CASSRTAYTGELFF. The V call is TRBV11-2, the J call TRBJ2-2; no clear D. Germline loops: CDR1 SGHAT, CDR2 FQNNGV. Trimming took off 5 bases at V and 3 bases at J, with 10 bases between the two ends. The CDR3 has 14 amino acids.